Sequencing of this T cell receptor beta chain was carried out in a study of T cells after yellow fever vaccination. Study outcomes and limitations: Booster sampling recovered most clones from primary vaccination (nearly 98% CD4, roughly 90% CD8).

TCRdb independently ran MiXCR on the 5' RACE reads; one entry per CDR3 protein. Counted here are 65,000 to 70,000 distinct CDR3 sequences, about 6% occurring once; the ten biggest clones make up roughly 2.2%. Germline CDR1 reads SGHRS; CDR2 reads YFSETQ. V shed 5 bases and J shed 2 bases, with 11 bases lying between them. The CDR3 has 13 amino acids. This clonotype occurred many times. Its specificity is not known. This chain links TRBV5-1 with TRBJ2-7, with a weak D call TRBD2 (6 bases). The specimen comprised CD4+ T cells sorted from PBMCs, sampled less than 18 days after the first yellow fever vaccination. This TCR was sampled from a man younger than 30 who received the YFV17D yellow fever vaccine. The CDR3 here is CASSTGDTYEQYF. For the CDR3, the DNA is TGCGCCAGCAGTACGGGGGATACCTACGAGCAGTACTTC.